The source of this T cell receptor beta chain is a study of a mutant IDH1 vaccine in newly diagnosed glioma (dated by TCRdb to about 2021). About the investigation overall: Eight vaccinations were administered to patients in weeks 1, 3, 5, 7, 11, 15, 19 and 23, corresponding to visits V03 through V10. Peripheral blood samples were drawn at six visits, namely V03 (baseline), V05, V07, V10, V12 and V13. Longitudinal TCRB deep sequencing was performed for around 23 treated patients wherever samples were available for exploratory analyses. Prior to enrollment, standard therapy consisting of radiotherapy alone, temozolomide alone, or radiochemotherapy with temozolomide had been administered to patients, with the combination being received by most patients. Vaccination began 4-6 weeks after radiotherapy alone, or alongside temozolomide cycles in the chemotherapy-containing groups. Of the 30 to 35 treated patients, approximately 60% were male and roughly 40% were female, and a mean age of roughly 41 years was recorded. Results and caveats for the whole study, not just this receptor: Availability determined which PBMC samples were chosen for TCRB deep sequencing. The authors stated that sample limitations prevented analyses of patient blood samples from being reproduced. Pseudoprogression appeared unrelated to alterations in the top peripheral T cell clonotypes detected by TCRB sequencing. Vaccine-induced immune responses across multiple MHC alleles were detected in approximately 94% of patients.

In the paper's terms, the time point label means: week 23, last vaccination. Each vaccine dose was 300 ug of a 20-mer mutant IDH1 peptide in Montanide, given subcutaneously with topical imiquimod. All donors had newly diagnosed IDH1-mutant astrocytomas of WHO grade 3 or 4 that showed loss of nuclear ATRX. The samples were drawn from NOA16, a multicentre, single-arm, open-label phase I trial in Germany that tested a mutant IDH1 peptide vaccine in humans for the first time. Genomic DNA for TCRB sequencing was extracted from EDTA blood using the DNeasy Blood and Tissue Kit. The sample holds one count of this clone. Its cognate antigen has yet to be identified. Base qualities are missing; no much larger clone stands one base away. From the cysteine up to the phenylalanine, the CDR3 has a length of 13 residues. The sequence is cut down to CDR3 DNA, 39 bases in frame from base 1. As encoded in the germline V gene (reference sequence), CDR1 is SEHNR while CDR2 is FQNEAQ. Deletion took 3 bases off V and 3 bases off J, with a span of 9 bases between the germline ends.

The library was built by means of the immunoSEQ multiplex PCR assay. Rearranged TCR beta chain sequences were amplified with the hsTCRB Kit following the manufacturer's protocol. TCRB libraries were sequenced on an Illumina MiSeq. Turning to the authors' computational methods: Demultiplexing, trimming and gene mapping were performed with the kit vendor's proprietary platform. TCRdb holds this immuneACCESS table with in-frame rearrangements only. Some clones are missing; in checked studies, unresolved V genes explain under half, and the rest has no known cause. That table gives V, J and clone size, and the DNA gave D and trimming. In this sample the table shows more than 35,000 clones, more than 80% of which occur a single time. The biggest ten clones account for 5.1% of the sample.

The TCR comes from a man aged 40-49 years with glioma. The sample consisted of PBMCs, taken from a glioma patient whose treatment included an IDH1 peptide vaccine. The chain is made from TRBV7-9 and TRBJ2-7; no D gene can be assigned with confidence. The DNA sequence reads TGTGCCAGCAGCTTTTCTTTCAGCTACGAGCAGTACTTC. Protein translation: CASSFSFSYEQYF. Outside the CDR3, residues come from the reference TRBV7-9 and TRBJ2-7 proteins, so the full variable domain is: DTGVSQNPRHKITKRGQNVTFRCDPISEHNRLYWYRQTLGQGPEFLTYFQNEAQLEKSRLLSDRFSAERPKGSFSTLEIQRTEQGDSAMYLCASSFSFSYEQYFGPGTRLTVT.